A single TCR beta chain is shown here with its context. The antigen it recognizes is unknown. Per-base quality was not reported, and no clone a single base away is much larger than it. The immunoSEQ Assay was the method used to sequence TCRbeta CDR3 regions. After extraction, genomic DNA underwent amplification by bias-controlled multiplex PCR, followed by high-throughput sequencing. On the study's bioinformatics: To quantify the absolute abundance of every unique TCRbeta CDR3 region, sequences were collapsed and filtered. T cell fraction was estimated by normalizing TCRbeta template counts to usable DNA, with usable DNA measured through amplification of reference genes found in all nucleated cells. Repertoire TCRs were annotated as SARS-CoV-2-specific by exact matching of V gene, CDR3 amino acid sequence and J gene to a known reactive TCR set. The reference SARS-CoV-2 TCR set was derived from MIRA and filtered for enrichment in COVID-19-positive ImmuneCODE repertoires, a step that removed public or cross-reactive TCRs. Using the MIRA antigens, annotated TCRs were further analysed by specific ORF or by position within an ORF. Depth was the summed frequency of annotated unique rearrangements, while breadth was defined as annotated unique rearrangements over total unique productive rearrangements. Group comparisons of TCR breadth used two-sided Wilcoxon rank-sum tests. TCRdb stores this immuneACCESS table with in-frame sequences only. Part of the clones is absent; in the studies checked, under half of the shortfall reflects unresolved V genes, and no reason is known for the rest. For V, J and clone size, that table is used; D and trimming come from the DNA. The sample table lists hundreds of thousands of clones, roughly 90% of them with a count of one. About 1.5% of the sample goes to the ten largest clones.

The sample comes from a study of Ad26.COV2.S vaccination and SARS-CoV-2 variants (dated by TCRdb to about 2021). Regarding the research as a whole: Donors in the vaccine arm were drawn from COV1001, a phase I-IIa trial of Ad26.COV2.S in healthy adults that was multicentre, randomized, double-blind and placebo-controlled. Sequencing of the TCRbeta repertoire served to evaluate the specificity and breadth of SARS-CoV-2-reactive T cell receptors following Ad26.COV2.S vaccination. Blinding of investigators to trial group allocation was maintained during experiments and outcome assessment. A total of 32 samples were included in the TCR-sequenced set, comprising roughly 20 Ad26.COV2.S vaccine recipients, 5 placebo recipients and 8 SARS-CoV-2 convalescent individuals. Ad26.COV2.S was given intramuscularly at 5x10^10 or 1x10^11 viral particles, as a single shot or as two shots 56 days apart. Trial participants were randomized into five groups of five: low-dose or high-dose Ad26.COV2.S given once or twice, or placebo on both occasions. Overall study outcomes, separate from this receptor: Compared with placebo recipients, Ad26.COV2.S recipients showed higher spike-specific TCR breadth (P = 0.0014). Substantial breadth of spike-specific CD8+ and CD4+ T cell responses was reported after vaccination. The study was not powered to compare responses between vaccine doses or regimens. Non-spike TCR breadth was comparable between vaccine and placebo recipients, consistent with the vaccine containing only spike. It was noted by the authors that total T cell responses may have been underestimated by the TCR breadth and depth analyses.

This sample's treatment or condition label indicates: some 19 received Ad26.COV2.S at low or high dose, single or two shots; about 5 received placebo; per-sample allocation not given. Repertoires of vaccine and placebo recipients were sequenced from samples taken on day 63 after the first injection. Cohort 1b enrolled about two dozen adults aged 18-55 years at a single site in Boston, USA, between 29 July and 7 August 2020. Ad26.COV2.S was a replication-incompetent adenovirus type 26 vector expressing a prefusion-stabilized SARS-CoV-2 spike protein from the original Wuhan strain. The CDR3 spans 14 residues, from the cysteine through the phenylalanine. Of the read, only the CDR3 DNA is kept; its 42 bases are in frame from base 1. V is reduced by 0 bases and J by 6 bases, leaving a spacing of 11 bases between them. The germline V gene provides CDR1 SGDLS and CDR2 YYNGEE.

This clonotype was sampled from a person between 18 and 65 years old who received the Ad26.COV2.S COVID-19 vaccine or a placebo. The sequence links TRBV9 to TRBJ2-3, with TRBD2 tentatively as D gene (6 bases match). Source: peripheral blood, taken in a trial of Ad26.COV2.S vaccine versus placebo. The CDR3 is CASSVGGGWDTQYF. Read as DNA, the sequence is TGTGCCAGCAGCGTAGGTGGGGGGTGGGATACGCAGTATTTT.